Listed below are T cell receptor beta chains from one sample, sequenced in a study of blood T cells in healthy people across ages. TCRdb itself ran the 5' RACE reads through MiXCR, one entry per CDR3 protein. The sample has about 1.5 million distinct CDR3 sequences; less than 45% are singletons. The sequenced material came from blood. The receptor source for this set is a woman aged 18-29 years in good health. Each CDR3 is given with its conserved first and last residue. Each record gives: clone size, J gene, D gene, V gene, CDR3 DNA, CDR3 protein. D genes are given only for firm matches. Rows may omit the clone size; those that give it use once, few, many or a size class.

clone size: .
J gene: TRBJ1-6
D gene: .
V gene: TRBV5-5
CDR3 DNA: TGTGCCAGCAGCAGGGGGGGAACAGGTTGGAATTCACCCCTCCACTTT
CDR3 protein: CASSRGGTGWNSPLHF

clone size: .
J gene: TRBJ2-7
D gene: .
V gene: TRBV7-2
CDR3 DNA: TGTGCCAGCAGCAGGAGCCTCTACGAGCAGTACTTC
CDR3 protein: CASSRSLYEQYF

clone size: .
J gene: TRBJ2-1
D gene: .
V gene: TRBV30
CDR3 DNA: TGTGCCTGGAGTCTTAGGGACAACAATGAGCAGTTCTTC
CDR3 protein: CAWSLRDNNEQFF

clone size: few
J gene: TRBJ1-2
D gene: .
V gene: TRBV7-9
CDR3 DNA: TGTGCCAGCAGACCTTTCGAAGTGACGACCTATGGCTACACCTTC
CDR3 protein: CASRPFEVTTYGYTF

clone size: .
J gene: TRBJ2-7
D gene: .
V gene: TRBV2
CDR3 DNA: TGTGCCAGCAGTGAGGTGTGGCAGCAGTACTTC
CDR3 protein: CASSEVWQQYF

clone size: .
J gene: TRBJ2-7
D gene: TRBD1
V gene: TRBV9
CDR3 DNA: TGTGCCAGCAGCGTTTCCGCAGGGGGCTCTCGCGAGCAGTACTTC
CDR3 protein: CASSVSAGGSREQYF

clone size: .
J gene: TRBJ2-1
D gene: TRBD2
V gene: TRBV12-3/TRBV12-4
CDR3 DNA: TGTGCCAGCAGAGCTTCTAGCGGGAGCTCCTACAATGAGCAGTTCTTC
CDR3 protein: CASRASSGSSYNEQFF

clone size: .
J gene: TRBJ2-6
D gene: .
V gene: TRBV20-1
CDR3 DNA: TGCAGTGCTAGAGATGGTAGTCGTGGGGCCAACGTCCTGACTTTC
CDR3 protein: CSARDGSRGANVLTF

clone size: .
J gene: TRBJ2-1
D gene: .
V gene: TRBV7-8
CDR3 DNA: TGTGCCAGCAGTTCCTCTAGCGTTGAGCAGTTCTTC
CDR3 protein: CASSSSSVEQFF

clone size: .
J gene: TRBJ1-1
D gene: .
V gene: TRBV3-1
CDR3 DNA: TGTGCCAGCAGCCAAGTCGACGGTGGCACTGAAGCTTTCTTT
CDR3 protein: CASSQVDGGTEAFF

clone size: .
J gene: TRBJ2-1
D gene: TRBD1
V gene: TRBV15
CDR3 DNA: TGTGCCACCAGCAGGGATATCACAGGGGGGACACACAATGAGCAGTTCTTC
CDR3 protein: CATSRDITGGTHNEQFF

clone size: .
J gene: TRBJ1-5
D gene: TRBD1
V gene: TRBV27
CDR3 DNA: TGTGCCAGCAGTGCGACAGGGCAAGGCAATCAGCCCCAGCATTTT
CDR3 protein: CASSATGQGNQPQHF

clone size: few
J gene: TRBJ1-1
D gene: .
V gene: TRBV7-6
CDR3 DNA: TGTGCCAGCAGCTTAATGCCTCCCAACACTGAAGCTTTCTTT
CDR3 protein: CASSLMPPNTEAFF

clone size: few
J gene: TRBJ1-2
D gene: .
V gene: TRBV3-1
CDR3 DNA: TGTGCCAGCAGCCGGGAACCGGACGTCTATGGCTACACCTTC
CDR3 protein: CASSREPDVYGYTF

clone size: .
J gene: TRBJ2-6
D gene: .
V gene: TRBV18
CDR3 DNA: TGTGCCAGCTCACCAACAACTGGGGCCAACGTCCTGACTTTC
CDR3 protein: CASSPTTGANVLTF

clone size: few
J gene: TRBJ2-1
D gene: TRBD2
V gene: TRBV7-9
CDR3 DNA: TGTGCCAGCAGCCCCCGGGGCAGCGGGGGATCCTACAATGAGCAGTTCTTC
CDR3 protein: CASSPRGSGGSYNEQFF

clone size: few
J gene: TRBJ1-6
D gene: .
V gene: TRBV6-2/TRBV6-3
CDR3 DNA: TGTGCCAGCAGTTACGGCCAGTATAATTCACCCCTCCACTTT
CDR3 protein: CASSYGQYNSPLHF

clone size: few
J gene: TRBJ2-2
D gene: .
V gene: TRBV6-2/TRBV6-3
CDR3 DNA: TGTGCCAGCAGTCTATTCCTCGGGGAGCTGTTTTTT
CDR3 protein: CASSLFLGELFF

clone size: .
J gene: TRBJ1-2
D gene: .
V gene: TRBV15
CDR3 DNA: TGTGCCACCAGCGGGGGAGCTGCTTATGGCTACACCTTC
CDR3 protein: CATSGGAAYGYTF

clone size: few
J gene: TRBJ1-2
D gene: .
V gene: TRBV9
CDR3 DNA: TGTGCCAGCAGCTCCGACCGGTACTATGGCTACACCTTC
CDR3 protein: CASSSDRYYGYTF

clone size: .
J gene: TRBJ2-4
D gene: .
V gene: TRBV27
CDR3 DNA: TGTGCCAGCAGTACGGTGCTCATCGAAAACATTCAGTACTTC
CDR3 protein: CASSTVLIENIQYF

clone size: few
J gene: TRBJ2-1
D gene: TRBD2
V gene: TRBV4-1
CDR3 DNA: TGCGCCAGCAGCCGTAGTAGCGGGCCCTACAATGAGCAGTTCTTC
CDR3 protein: CASSRSSGPYNEQFF

clone size: few
J gene: TRBJ2-7
D gene: TRBD1
V gene: TRBV14
CDR3 DNA: TGTGCCAGCAGCCAAGACGCAGGGGGCAACGAGCAGTACTTC
CDR3 protein: CASSQDAGGNEQYF

clone size: .
J gene: TRBJ1-1
D gene: .
V gene: TRBV29-1
CDR3 DNA: TGCAGCGTTGATCTTGGCGAGGTGAACACTGAAGCTTTCTTT
CDR3 protein: CSVDLGEVNTEAFF

clone size: few
J gene: TRBJ1-6
D gene: .
V gene: TRBV5-1
CDR3 DNA: TGCGCCAGCAGCCCTGGAACAGGGAATAGCACACCCCTCCACTTT
CDR3 protein: CASSPGTGNSTPLHF

clone size: few
J gene: TRBJ2-1
D gene: TRBD2
V gene: TRBV5-4
CDR3 DNA: TGTGCCAGCAGGCATAGCGGGGGGGGCTCCTACAATGAGCAGTTCTTC
CDR3 protein: CASRHSGGGSYNEQFF

clone size: .
J gene: TRBJ1-2
D gene: .
V gene: TRBV10-3
CDR3 DNA: TGTGCCATCAGCCTCGGACAGCAAGGGGCCTATGGCTACACCTTC
CDR3 protein: CAISLGQQGAYGYTF

clone size: .
J gene: TRBJ1-2
D gene: .
V gene: TRBV7-9
CDR3 DNA: TGTGCCAGCAGCTTAGTTGGCAGGGACCGAGGGGGCTATGGCTACACCTTC
CDR3 protein: CASSLVGRDRGGYGYTF